Each of the 10 T cell receptor beta chains below was sequenced from the same sample in a study of cytomegalovirus exposure and HLA in healthy donors. Sequencing used immunoSEQ multiplex PCR; TCRdb keeps in-frame clones, though not all of them. Here the sample spans roughly 300,000 clones, more than 80% being singletons. Sequenced sample: PBMCs. Every receptor here comes from a woman under 30 in good health and CMV-seronegative.

V and J are TRBV6-5 and TRBJ1-2; no clear D. The germline V gene has CDR1 MNHEY and CDR2 SVGAGI. The germline V and J ends were trimmed by 8 bases and 7 bases, with 17 bases remaining between them. The CDR3 extends over 13 amino acids. DNA for the CDR3: TGTGCCAGCGGCCTGCAGCATAGAGGTGGCTACACCTTC. The encoded protein is CASGLQHRGGYTF.

V and J are TRBV6-5 and TRBJ2-3, with D maybe TRBD2 (6 bases). The V gene's germline CDR1 is MNHEY and CDR2 SVGAGI. Trimming took 8 bases from V and 5 from J, leaving 20 bases between them. This CDR3 has 15 amino acids. The CDR3 region has the DNA TGTGCCAGCTTGCTAGCGCCTACCCTCGGAGATACGCAGTATTTT. Translation gives CASLLAPTLGDTQYF.

This chain joins TRBV2 and TRBJ1-2; D is undetermined. V lost 6 bases and J lost 3, with 14 bases in between. The CDR3 consists of 14 residues. Germline assignment: CDR1 SNHLY and CDR2 FYNNEI. CDR3 protein: CASSTVWVDYGYTF. Written as DNA, the CDR3 is TGTGCCAGCAGCACAGTTTGGGTTGACTATGGCTACACCTTC.

The V gene is TRBV29-1, the J gene TRBJ2-7, with 13 nucleotides matching TRBD2. Trimming cost V 5 bases and J 6 bases; bases outside gene matches: 13. Germline assignment: CDR1 SQVTM and CDR2 ANQGSEA. The CDR3 sequence is 16 residues long. The CDR3 region is CSVIGLAGANLREQYF. In DNA form, the CDR3 reads TGCAGCGTTATCGGACTAGCGGGAGCAAATCTCCGCGAGCAGTACTTC.

The chain combines TRBV27 with TRBJ2-1; perhaps TRBD2 as D (5 bases). Germline-derived CDR1 and CDR2 are MNHEY and SMNVEV (reference sequence). V was cut by 3 bases and J by 4 bases, with 13 bases left in between. The CDR3 is made up of 15 amino acids. CDR3 nucleotide sequence: TGTGCCAGCAGTTTGTCTAGCCCTATTTACAATGAGCAGTTCTTC. Translation: CASSLSSPIYNEQFF.

This sequence joins TRBV28 and TRBJ2-7; weak D call: TRBD2 (6 bases). The ends were cut back, 10 bases at V and 4 bases at J, with 14 bases in the middle. Germline V gene sequence: CDR1 MDHEN, CDR2 SYDVKM. The CDR3 is made up of 12 amino acids. CDR3 residues: CATTSGVYEQYF. The CDR3 bases are TGTGCCACCACCTCGGGGGTATACGAGCAGTACTTC.

This sequence joins TRBV28 and TRBJ2-7; TRBD2 agrees at 12 bases. There are 16 residues in the CDR3. Germline V gene lookup returns CDR1 MDHEN and CDR2 SYDVKM. Trimming at V came to 6 bases and at J to 3 bases, leaving 9 bases not matched to a gene. The CDR3 DNA follows: TGTGCCAGCAGGTCCGGACTAGCGGGAATCTACTACGAGCAGTACTTC. Its translation: CASRSGLAGIYYEQYF.

This chain uses TRBV14 with TRBJ2-7; no clear D gene. The CDR3 covers 14 residues. Germline values: CDR1 SGHDN, CDR2 FVKESK. Trimming took off 3 bases at V and 2 bases at J, with 11 bases between the two ends. The CDR3 protein is CASSQREVPYEQYF. The CDR3 DNA reads as TGTGCCAGCAGCCAGAGAGAGGTCCCCTACGAGCAGTACTTC.

CDR3 protein: CASSTSGQGSQPQHF. The DNA for the CDR3 is TGTGCCAGCAGTACCAGCGGACAGGGGTCTCAGCCCCAGCATTTT. The rearrangement joins TRBV6-6 to TRBJ1-5, with 9 bases matching TRBD1. CDR3 length: 15 amino acids. V trimming: 5 bases; J trimming: 6 bases; junction bases outside the gene matches: 8. Germline CDR1 MNHNY, CDR2 SVGAGI (reference sequence).

The chain combines TRBV28 with TRBJ2-7; 8 positions agree with TRBD2. V trimming: 6 bases; J trimming: 4 bases; junction bases outside the gene matches: 8. The CDR3 totals 14 residues. Germline V gene lookup returns CDR1 MDHEN and CDR2 SYDVKM. CDR3: CASSPLREGYEQYF. CDR3 DNA sequence: TGTGCCAGCAGCCCATTACGGGAGGGGTACGAGCAGTACTTC. The variable domain in full, completed from reference TRBV28 and TRBJ2-7, reads DVKVTQSSRYLVKRTGEKVFLECVQDMDHENMFWYRQDPGLGLRLIYFSYDVKMKEKGDIPEGYSVSREKKERFSLILESASTNQTSMYLCASSPLREGYEQYFGPGTRLTVT.